This T cell receptor (beta chain) was captured by sequencing in a study of human T cells and chemical hapten exposure. Study-wide results and caveats: Higher patch test scores went with higher counts of PT1 expanded TCRs.

Regarding time point: patch test 3, about 24 weeks after DPC sensitization. Treatment given: therapeutic diphenylcyclopropenone sensitization with weekly scalp DPC. The authors extracted total RNA from unfractionated whole blood. Unique molecular identifiers were attached to individual cDNA molecules within the library. TCRdb ran MiXCR on the RACE reads and lists one entry per CDR3 protein. The sample records over 35,000 distinct CDR3 sequences, more than 9.5% being singletons. Concerning this clonotype itself: Its cognate antigen is unknown.

Between the trimmed V and J ends, which lost 4 bases and 1 base, there was a span of 8 bases. This CDR3 region has 14 residues. Germline V lookup: CDR1 MDHEN, CDR2 SYDVKM. The V call is TRBV28, the J call TRBJ2-1; D unresolved. The TCR originated in a woman between 40 and 50 years old with alopecia areata. Some clones in this sample may be carry-over from other donors' samples. Sample: whole blood, taken in connection with sensitization to the hapten diphenylcyclopropenone (DPC). The CDR3 nucleotides are TGTGCCAGCAGTTGGCCGCCGTCCTACAATGAGCAGTTCTTC. It specifies CASSWPPSYNEQFF. Full variable domain (rest looked up from reference TRBV28 and TRBJ2-1): DVKVTQSSRYLVKRTGEKVFLECVQDMDHENMFWYRQDPGLGLRLIYFSYDVKMKEKGDIPEGYSVSREKKERFSLILESASTNQTSMYLCASSWPPSYNEQFFGPGTRLTVL.